What follows is one T cell receptor beta chain and its context. Its antigen is not identified. The sample originates from a study of metastatic and nonmetastatic thyroid tumors. On the study more broadly: Patients with malignant and benign thyroid disease provided blood and tumor or nodule tissue, whose repertoires were compared. Study findings and constraints: Benign nodules reportedly had significantly lower TCR beta diversity than malignant thyroid tumors in blood and tumor.

Original processing methods: Variation in CDR3 across clinicopathological groups served as the basis for constructing a distant-metastasis classifier in papillary thyroid cancer. MiXCR re-clonotyped the PCR reads for TCRdb. The V and J calls, along with clone size, are taken from TCRdb and not from the paper's own processing. The table has roughly 14,000 clones, about a quarter seen once. This CDR3 contains 17 residues. The germline CDR1 and CDR2 sequences are SGHAT and FQNNGV. Germline trimming cut 5 bases from V and 8 bases from J; bases unmatched to any gene: 15. No patient had received any treatment before thyroid surgery.

The chain combines TRBV11-2 with TRBJ2-5; 12 nucleotides align to TRBD2. What was sequenced was blood. This receptor was obtained from a female donor with papillary thyroid cancer or a benign thyroid nodule (not recorded which). Some clones in this sample may be carry-over from other donors' samples. The CDR3 coding sequence is TGTGCCAGCAGCCCTCCCGGTCAGGCTAGCGGGAGGGATACCCAGTACTTC. As protein: CASSPPGQASGRDTQYF.